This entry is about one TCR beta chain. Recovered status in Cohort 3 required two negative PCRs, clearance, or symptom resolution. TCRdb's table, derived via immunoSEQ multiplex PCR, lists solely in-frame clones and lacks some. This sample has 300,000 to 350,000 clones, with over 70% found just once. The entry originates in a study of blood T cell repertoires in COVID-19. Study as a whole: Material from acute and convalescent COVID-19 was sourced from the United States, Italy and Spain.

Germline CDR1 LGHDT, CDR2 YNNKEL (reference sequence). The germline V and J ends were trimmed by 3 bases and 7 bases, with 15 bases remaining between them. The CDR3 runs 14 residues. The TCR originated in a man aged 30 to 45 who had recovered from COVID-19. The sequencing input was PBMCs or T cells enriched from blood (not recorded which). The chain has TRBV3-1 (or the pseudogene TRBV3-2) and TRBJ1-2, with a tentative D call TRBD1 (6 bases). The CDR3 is CASSHAAGEGGYTF. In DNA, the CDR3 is TGTGCCAGCAGCCATGCCGCAGGGGAGGGTGGCTACACCTTC.